Detailed here is one T cell receptor (beta chain). Antigen: not known. This entry belongs to a study of T-cell reconstitution after alpha-beta-depleted transplantation in children. Study-level results: Reportedly, alpha-beta T cells present about two months post-transplant originated from several hundred expanded clones of graft origin.

V lost 1 base and J 0 bases, leaving 10 bases between the germline ends. Germline V lookup: CDR1 LGHNA, CDR2 YNFKEQ. CDR3 size: 16 residues. During its preparation, the TCRbeta library received unique molecular identifiers. Each CDR3 protein is one row after TCRdb ran MiXCR on the PCR reads. The sample has about 250,000 distinct CDR3 sequences, roughly 25% seen once. The chain has TRBV4-2 and TRBJ1-3; D unclear. The sample consisted of PBMCs, mostly from graft donor cells, taken 360 days after TCRalphabeta/CD19-depleted stem cell transplant. This TCR was recovered from a female patient aged 2-9 years who had a stem cell transplant for congenital amegakaryocytic thrombocytopenia, so the T cells may come from the graft donor. CDR3 residues: CASSQVWGGSGNTIYF. CDR3 nucleotides: TGTGCCAGCAGCCAAGTCTGGGGTGGCTCTGGAAACACCATATATTTT.